One and the same sample provided the 13 T cell receptor beta chains below, sequenced in a study of blood T cell repertoires in COVID-19. This table comes from immunoSEQ multiplex PCR, and its TCRdb copy is limited to in-frame clones, with some not included. The table records approximately 480,000 clones, 80% to 90% of them present only once. The sample was peripheral blood. These receptors were obtained from a young man with COVID-19, enrolled during active disease.

This chain uses TRBV19 with TRBJ1-1; TRBD1 matches at 11 bases. Losses at the gene ends were 2 bases for V and 5 bases for J; bases not matched to a gene: 4. The CDR3 contains 15 residues. Germline CDR1 reads LNHDA; CDR2 reads SQIVND (reference sequence). In DNA, the CDR3 is TGTGCCAGTAGTATACGGACAGGGGGCAGGACTGAAGCTTTCTTT. It specifies CASSIRTGGRTEAFF.

CDR3: CASSSEGQEEGYTF. Here the CDR3 DNA reads TGTGCCAGCAGCTCCGAAGGACAGGAGGAGGGCTACACCTTC. The chain carries TRBV6-5 and TRBJ1-2, with 7 bases that match TRBD1. With V trimmed by 6 bases and J by 8 bases, 12 bases remained unmatched. The germline V gene has CDR1 MNHEY and CDR2 SVGAGI. The CDR3 is 14 residues long.

The rearrangement joins TRBV2 to TRBJ2-2; 7 positions match TRBD1. There are 15 residues in the CDR3. The V gene's germline CDR1 is SNHLY and CDR2 FYNNEI. Unmatched junction bases numbered 7, after V lost 6 bases and J lost 3 bases. The CDR3, as DNA: TGTGCCAGCAGACCAGACAGGGTCGACACCGGGGAGCTGTTTTTT. Translated, it gives CASRPDRVDTGELFF.

The chain employs TRBV18 and TRBJ1-2; 7 nucleotides align to TRBD1. The CDR3 loop spans 13 amino acids. Losses at the gene ends were 5 bases for V and 8 bases for J; bases not matched to a gene: 8. Germline V gene sequence: CDR1 KGHSH, CDR2 LQKENI. The CDR3 is CASSSGQEGGYTF. CDR3 DNA sequence: TGTGCCAGCTCAAGCGGACAGGAGGGCGGCTACACCTTC.

This chain connects TRBV27 to TRBJ1-6, with D perhaps TRBD1 (5 bases). This CDR3 comprises 16 residues. V lost 2 bases and J lost 7, with 15 bases in between. The germline CDR1 and CDR2 sequences are MNHEY and SMNVEV (reference sequence). The DNA of the CDR3 is TGTGCCAGCAGTTTAGGTCAGGGCCCGTCGAATTCACCCCTCCACTTT. It encodes CASSLGQGPSNSPLHF.

V and J are TRBV7-9 and TRBJ2-2; 13 nucleotides match TRBD2. The CDR3 is 17 amino acids. Per germline, CDR1 SEHNR and CDR2 FQNEAQ (reference sequence). Trimming cost V 0 bases and J 6 bases; bases outside gene matches: 4. The CDR3 coding sequence is TGTGCCAGCAGCTTAGCTGGACTAGCGGGAGCCCCCGGGGAGCTGTTTTTT. It is translated as CASSLAGLAGAPGELFF. The full variable domain, with the rest looked up from reference TRBV7-9 and TRBJ2-2, is DTGVSQNPRHKITKRGQNVTFRCDPISEHNRLYWYRQTLGQGPEFLTYFQNEAQLEKSRLLSDRFSAERPKGSFSTLEIQRTEQGDSAMYLCASSLAGLAGAPGELFFGEGSRLTVL.

The chain couples TRBV21-1 to TRBJ2-3; TRBD2 is the table's D call and was not checked against the DNA. TRBV21-1 is designated a pseudogene. This CDR3 has 14 amino acids. CDR3 DNA: TGTGCCAGCAGCAAATGGGGGGACTCGGTTTTCCAGTATTTT. It specifies CASSKWGDSVFQYF.

V is TRBV5-4 and J is TRBJ1-2; no clear D. Trimming took off 0 bases at V and 1 base at J, with 7 bases between the two ends. The V gene's germline CDR1 is SGHNT and CDR2 YYREEE (reference sequence). This CDR3 has 14 residues. CDR3 loop: CASSLDLSNYGYTF. The CDR3 DNA is TGTGCCAGCAGCTTGGATCTGAGTAACTATGGCTACACCTTC.

The V gene is TRBV7-9, the J gene TRBJ2-2; TRBD2 aligns across 8 bases. V was clipped by 3 bases and J by 6 bases; unmatched bases: 3. The germline V gene has CDR1 SEHNR and CDR2 FQNEAQ (reference sequence). This CDR3 has 14 residues. CDR3 nucleotide sequence: TGTGCCAGCAGCTTGGGACTAGTTCCCGGGGAGCTGTTTTTT. This sequence encodes CASSLGLVPGELFF.

This clone showed up just once. The chain has TRBV5-4 and TRBJ2-3, with D perhaps TRBD2 (5 bases). Deletions cut 0 bases from V and 0 bases from J, with 11 bases between. The length of the CDR3 is 16 residues. Germline loops: CDR1 SGHNT, CDR2 YYREEE (reference sequence). DNA of the CDR3: TGTGCCAGCAGCTTGGGGAGGCAAACCAGCACAGATACGCAGTATTTT. Amino acids: CASSLGRQTSTDTQYF.

The rearrangement links TRBV11-2 to TRBJ2-3; D is undetermined. Deletions cut 1 base from V and 5 bases from J, with 7 bases between. The CDR3 extends over 13 amino acids. Germline assignment: CDR1 SGHAT and CDR2 FQNNGV. The CDR3 loop is CASSLGVRDTQYF. In DNA form, the CDR3 reads TGTGCCAGCAGCTTAGGAGTCCGAGATACGCAGTATTTT.

The J gene is TRBJ1-4, the V gene TRBV18; the D is unclear. CDR1 is KGHSH, CDR2 LQKENI, per germline. The V end was cut by 3 bases, the J end by 5 bases, with 13 bases between. The CDR3 extends over 15 amino acids. The CDR3 DNA sequence: TGTGCCAGCTCACCGAGGACGGGGAAAAATGAAAAACTGTTTTTT. Its translation is CASSPRTGKNEKLFF.

The chain recombines TRBV10-3 with TRBJ1-5; D is unclear. The CDR3 extends over 16 amino acids. Germline V gene data show CDR1 as ENHRY and CDR2 as SYGVKD. V gave up 3 bases and J gave up 0 bases, with 12 bases separating them. CDR3 coding DNA: TGTGCCATCAGTGAACGACACGGTAATAGCAATCAGCCCCAGCATTTT. Translating it yields CAISERHGNSNQPQHF.